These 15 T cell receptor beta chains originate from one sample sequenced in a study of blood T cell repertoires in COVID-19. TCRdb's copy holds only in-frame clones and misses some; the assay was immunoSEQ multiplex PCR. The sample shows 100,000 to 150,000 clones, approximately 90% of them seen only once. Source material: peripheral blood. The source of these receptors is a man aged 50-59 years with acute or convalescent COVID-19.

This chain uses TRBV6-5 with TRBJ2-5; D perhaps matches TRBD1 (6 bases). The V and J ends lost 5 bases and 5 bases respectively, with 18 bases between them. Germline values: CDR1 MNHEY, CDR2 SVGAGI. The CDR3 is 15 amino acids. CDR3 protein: CASSRAGTIMETQYF. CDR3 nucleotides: TGTGCCAGCAGTCGTGCCGGGACAATTATGGAGACCCAGTACTTC.

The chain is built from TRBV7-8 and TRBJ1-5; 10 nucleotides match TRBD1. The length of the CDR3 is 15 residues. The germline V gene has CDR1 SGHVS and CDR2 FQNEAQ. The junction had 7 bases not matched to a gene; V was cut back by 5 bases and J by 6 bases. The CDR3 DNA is TGTGCCAGCAGCAGAGGGACAGGGGAAGGTCAGCCCCAGCATTTT. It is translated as CASSRGTGEGQPQHF.

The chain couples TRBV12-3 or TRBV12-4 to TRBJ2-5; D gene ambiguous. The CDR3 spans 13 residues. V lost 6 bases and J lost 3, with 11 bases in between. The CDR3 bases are TGTGCCAGCAGATGGAACCTAGAAGAGACCCAGTACTTC. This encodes CASRWNLEETQYF.

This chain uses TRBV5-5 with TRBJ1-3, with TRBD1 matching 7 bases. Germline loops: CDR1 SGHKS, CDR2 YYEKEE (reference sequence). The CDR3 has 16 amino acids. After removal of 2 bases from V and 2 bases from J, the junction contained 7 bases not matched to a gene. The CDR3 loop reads CASSLIQGSPGNTIYF. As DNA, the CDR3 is TGTGCCAGCAGCTTAATACAGGGGTCCCCTGGAAACACCATATATTTT.

The CDR3 sequence: CASSLSFPGLAGGEQYF. CDR3 coding DNA: TGTGCCAGCAGCTTATCATTCCCGGGACTAGCGGGAGGTGAGCAGTACTTC. The chain carries TRBV7-6 and TRBJ2-7; 15 positions match TRBD2. Trimming cost V 2 bases and J 7 bases; bases outside gene matches: 9. Per germline, CDR1 SGHVS and CDR2 FNYEAQ. The CDR3 has 17 amino acids.

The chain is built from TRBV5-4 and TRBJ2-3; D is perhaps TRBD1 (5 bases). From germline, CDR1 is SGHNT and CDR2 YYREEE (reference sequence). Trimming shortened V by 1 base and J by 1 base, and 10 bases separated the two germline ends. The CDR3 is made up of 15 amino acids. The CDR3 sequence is CASSLTEGGTDTQYF. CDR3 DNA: TGTGCCAGCAGCTTGACGGAAGGGGGCACAGATACGCAGTATTTT. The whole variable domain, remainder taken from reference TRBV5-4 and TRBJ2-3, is ETGVTQSPTHLIKTRGQQVTLRCSSQSGHNTVSWYQQALGQGPQFIFQYYREEENGRGNFPPRFSGLQFPNYSSELNVNALELDDSALYLCASSLTEGGTDTQYFGPGTRLTVL.

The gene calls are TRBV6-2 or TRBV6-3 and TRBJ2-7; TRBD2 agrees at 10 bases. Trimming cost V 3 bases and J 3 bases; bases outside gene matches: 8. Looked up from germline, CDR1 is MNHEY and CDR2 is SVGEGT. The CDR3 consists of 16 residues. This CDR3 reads CASSYQRGLAVYEQYF. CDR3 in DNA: TGTGCCAGCAGTTATCAACGAGGACTAGCGGTCTACGAGCAGTACTTC.

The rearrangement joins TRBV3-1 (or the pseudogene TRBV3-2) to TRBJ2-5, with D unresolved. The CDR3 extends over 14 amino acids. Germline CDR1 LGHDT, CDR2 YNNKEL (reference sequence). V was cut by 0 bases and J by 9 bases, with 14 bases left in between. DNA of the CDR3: TGTGCCAGCAGCCAAGATCTGAGCTTCCAGGCCCAGTACTTC. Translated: CASSQDLSFQAQYF.

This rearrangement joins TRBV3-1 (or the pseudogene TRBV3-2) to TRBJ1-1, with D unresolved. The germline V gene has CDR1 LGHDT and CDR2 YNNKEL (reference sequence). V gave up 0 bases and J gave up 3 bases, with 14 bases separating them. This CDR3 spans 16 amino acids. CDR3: CASSQEPRSTHTEAFF. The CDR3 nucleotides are TGTGCCAGCAGCCAAGAACCGCGGTCGACCCACACTGAAGCTTTCTTT.

The CDR3 protein is CASSSALLALTEQFF. The CDR3 region has the DNA TGTGCCAGCAGCTCTGCCCTACTAGCTCTCACTGAGCAGTTCTTC. V is TRBV5-6 and J is TRBJ2-1; TRBD2 might be the D (6 bases). The CDR3 is 15 residues long. V lost 3 bases, J lost 9 bases, and 19 bases lay in between. Germline CDR1 reads SGHDT; CDR2 reads YYEEEE.

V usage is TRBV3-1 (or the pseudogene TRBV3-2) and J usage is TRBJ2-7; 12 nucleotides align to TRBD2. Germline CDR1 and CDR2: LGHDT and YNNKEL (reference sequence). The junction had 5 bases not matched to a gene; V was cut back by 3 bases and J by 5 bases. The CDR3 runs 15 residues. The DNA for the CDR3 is TGTGCCAGCAGCCACCTAGCGGGAGGGCCTCACGAGCAGTACTTC. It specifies CASSHLAGGPHEQYF.

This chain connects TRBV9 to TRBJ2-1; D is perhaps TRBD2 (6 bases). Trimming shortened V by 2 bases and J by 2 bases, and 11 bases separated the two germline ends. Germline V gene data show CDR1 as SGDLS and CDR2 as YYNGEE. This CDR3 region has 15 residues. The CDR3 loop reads CASSVDGSPYNEQFF. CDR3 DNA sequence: TGTGCCAGCAGCGTCGACGGGAGTCCCTACAATGAGCAGTTCTTC.

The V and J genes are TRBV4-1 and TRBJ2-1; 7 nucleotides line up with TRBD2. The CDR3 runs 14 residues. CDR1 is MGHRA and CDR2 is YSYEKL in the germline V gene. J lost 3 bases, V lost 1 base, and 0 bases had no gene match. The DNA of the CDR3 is TGCGCCAGCAGCCAAGGGACTAGCTACAATGAGCAGTTCTTC. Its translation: CASSQGTSYNEQFF.

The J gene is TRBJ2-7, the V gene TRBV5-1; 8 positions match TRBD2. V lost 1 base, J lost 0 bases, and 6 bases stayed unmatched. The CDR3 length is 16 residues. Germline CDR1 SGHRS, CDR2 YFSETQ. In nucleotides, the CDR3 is TGCGCCAGCAGCTTGAGGGCGGGAGGTACCTCCTACGAGCAGTACTTC. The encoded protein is CASSLRAGGTSYEQYF.

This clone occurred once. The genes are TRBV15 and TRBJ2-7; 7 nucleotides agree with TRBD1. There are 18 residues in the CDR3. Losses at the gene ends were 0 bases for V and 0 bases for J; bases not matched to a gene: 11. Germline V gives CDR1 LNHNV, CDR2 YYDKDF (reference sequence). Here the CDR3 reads CATSRDQGVALSSYEQYF. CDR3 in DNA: TGTGCCACCAGCAGAGATCAGGGGGTAGCGCTAAGCTCCTACGAGCAGTACTTC. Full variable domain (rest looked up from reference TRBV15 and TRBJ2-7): DAMVIQNPRYQVTQFGKPVTLSCSQTLNHNVMYWYQQKSSQAPKLLFHYYDKDFNNEADTPDNFQSRRPNTSFCFLDIRSPGLGDTAMYLCATSRDQGVALSSYEQYFGPGTRLTVT.